Below, 30 T cell receptor beta chains from the same sample are listed, as sequenced in a study of blood T cell repertoires in COVID-19. Only in-frame clones appear in the TCRdb table, and some are missing; sequencing was by immunoSEQ multiplex PCR. The table shows approximately 160,000 clones, with approximately 93% occurring only once. Sequencing used peripheral blood. The receptors originated from a woman aged 60-70 years with COVID-19, enrolled during active disease.

The genes are TRBV2 and TRBJ2-1; 8 nucleotides align to TRBD1. The germline V gene has CDR1 SNHLY and CDR2 FYNNEI. The CDR3 consists of 13 residues. J was trimmed by 5 bases and V by 5 bases; bases with no gene match: 2. The CDR3 coding sequence is TGTGCCAGCAGTACACAGGGGGACAATGAGCAGTTCTTC. It specifies CASSTQGDNEQFF.

The CDR3 sequence: CASSEAGAGYGYTF. DNA for the CDR3: TGTGCCAGCAGTGAGGCGGGGGCTGGGTATGGCTACACCTTC. The V call is TRBV6-1, the J call TRBJ1-2, with D possibly TRBD1 on 6 matching bases. V lost 3 bases and J 5 bases, leaving 13 bases between the germline ends. This CDR3 is 14 amino acids long. Germline values: CDR1 MNHNS, CDR2 SASEGT.

V is TRBV6-5 and J is TRBJ1-2, with TRBD1 matching over 12 bases. The V segment lost 6 bases and the J segment 6 bases; nucleotides outside the gene matches: 2. The germline CDR1 and CDR2 sequences are MNHEY and SVGAGI. The CDR3 runs to 13 residues. In DNA form, the CDR3 reads TGTGCCAGCAGGGGGGACAGGGGGCATGGCTACACCTTC. It specifies CASRGDRGHGYTF.

The chain is built from TRBV25-1 and TRBJ1-1, with a weak D call TRBD1 (5 bases). This CDR3 is built from 16 residues. Germline values: CDR1 MGHDK, CDR2 SYGVNS. V lost 2 bases and J 3 bases, leaving 16 bases between the germline ends. In nucleotides, the CDR3 is TGTGCCAGCAGTGAAGGGGCCCAGGGAGGGGACACTGAAGCTTTCTTT. Its protein product is CASSEGAQGGDTEAFF.

This rearrangement joins TRBV14 to TRBJ1-6; 11 nucleotides agree with TRBD1. The CDR3 runs to 16 residues. Germline V gives CDR1 SGHDN, CDR2 FVKESK. The V and J ends lost 4 bases and 10 bases, in that order; junction bases with no gene match: 9. The CDR3 region is CASSPRTGGDCSPLHF. The CDR3 DNA reads TGTGCCAGCAGCCCTCGGACAGGGGGCGATTGCTCACCCCTCCACTTT.

The chain couples TRBV27 to TRBJ1-2; no clear D gene. Trimming took 5 bases from V and 2 from J, leaving 15 bases between them. This CDR3 spans 15 amino acids. CDR1 and CDR2 from the germline V gene are MNHEY and SMNVEV (reference sequence). The CDR3 region has the DNA TGTGCCAGCAGTCTTTCCCCGCAGGTCAACTATGGCTACACCTTC. Its protein is CASSLSPQVNYGYTF.

J is TRBJ1-1 and V is TRBV27; D not certain. Germline CDR1 is MNHEY and CDR2 is SMNVEV (reference sequence). The CDR3 loop spans 12 amino acids. Trimming pared 6 bases from V and 1 base from J, leaving 6 bases between. The CDR3 protein is CASSPGNTEAFF. In DNA, the CDR3 is TGTGCCAGCAGCCCAGGGAACACTGAAGCTTTCTTT.

This chain connects TRBV7-2 to TRBJ1-2; 9 bases match TRBD1. CDR3 length: 13 amino acids. V lost 5 bases to trimming and J lost 6 bases; unmatched junction nucleotides: 4. Germline CDR1 is SGHTA and CDR2 is FQGNSA. The DNA for the CDR3 is TGTGCCAGCAGCCATCGACAGGGGGATGGCTACACCTTC. Translated: CASSHRQGDGYTF.

Worth noting for this clone: The identical CDR3 is also encoded by other nucleotide sequences in the sample. This sequence joins TRBV2 and TRBJ1-5; D not resolved. CDR3 size: 14 residues. Germline V CDR1 and CDR2: SNHLY, FYNNEI. V dropped 3 bases and J dropped 6 bases, with 12 bases sitting between them. As DNA, the CDR3 is TGTGCCAGCAGTGACCGAGGAGTAGGTCAGCCCCAGCATTTT. Translated, it gives CASSDRGVGQPQHF.

The chain links TRBV9 to TRBJ1-2; 9 nucleotides align to TRBD1. V lost 4 bases and J lost 6; bases outside the gene matches: 13. The germline CDR1 and CDR2 sequences are SGDLS and YYNGEE. This CDR3 is built from 16 residues. In nucleotides, the CDR3 is TGTGCCAGCAGCCTACGGCCCGGGACAGGGTTGAATGGCTACACCTTC. Translating it yields CASSLRPGTGLNGYTF.

The V call is TRBV6-5, the J call TRBJ2-7, with TRBD1 matching 8 bases. The CDR3 length is 13 residues. Looked up from germline, CDR1 is MNHEY and CDR2 is SVGAGI. Unmatched junction bases numbered 10, after V lost 6 bases and J lost 9 bases. The DNA for the CDR3 is TGTGCCAGCAGCTCGGGACAGGCCGGCGGGCAGTACTTC. It yields the protein CASSSGQAGGQYF.

The chain links TRBV29-1 to TRBJ1-2; D remains ambiguous. CDR1 and CDR2 (germline): SQVTM, ANQGSEA. Trimming removed 4 bases at V and 5 bases at J, with 14 bases between. The CDR3 loop spans 13 amino acids. Here the CDR3 DNA reads TGCAGCGTTGTCGGCGGGTTCGGTTATGGCTACACCTTC. Its protein is CSVVGGFGYGYTF.

Of note for this clone: Additional DNA sequences in this sample encode the identical CDR3. The J gene is TRBJ1-2, the V gene TRBV27; D gene unclear. V shed 6 bases and J shed 4 bases, with 12 bases lying between them. This CDR3 contains 13 residues. Germline values: CDR1 MNHEY, CDR2 SMNVEV (reference sequence). CDR3 bases: TGTGCCAGCAGCCTATCCACCGGCTATGGCTACACCTTC. Its protein is CASSLSTGYGYTF.

The CDR3 protein is CASSHGGVDEQYF. Here the CDR3 DNA reads TGTGCCAGCAGCCACGGAGGGGTCGACGAGCAGTACTTC. The V and J genes are TRBV9 and TRBJ2-7; a possible D gene is TRBD2 (6 bases). Germline V gene sequence: CDR1 SGDLS, CDR2 YYNGEE. The V and J ends lost 4 bases and 5 bases respectively, with 13 bases between them. This CDR3 region has 13 residues.

This clone was picked up a small number of times. This rearrangement joins TRBV6-5 to TRBJ1-6; D is uncertain. Germline V gene sequence: CDR1 MNHEY, CDR2 SVGAGI. This CDR3 contains 12 residues. With 11 bases removed from V and 9 bases from J, the gap between germline ends came to 14 bases. The CDR3 loop is CAPNGVRSPLHF. CDR3 nucleotides: TGTGCCCCCAACGGGGTTCGTTCACCCCTCCACTTT.

J is TRBJ1-2 and V is TRBV3-1 (or the pseudogene TRBV3-2); D remains unclear. The germline V gene has CDR1 LGHDT and CDR2 YNNKEL (reference sequence). The CDR3 runs 14 residues. Trimming pared 1 base from V and 2 bases from J, leaving 8 bases between. This CDR3 is CASSQASQNYGYTF. CDR3 DNA sequence: TGTGCCAGCAGCCAAGCGTCACAGAACTATGGCTACACCTTC.

The V call is TRBV18, the J call TRBJ1-6; D gene unclear. The germline V gene encodes CDR1 KGHSH and CDR2 LQKENI. The CDR3 is 16 amino acids. Trimming removed 0 bases from V and 0 bases from J, with 6 bases in between. CDR3 amino acids: CASSPPPSSYNSPLHF. The CDR3 DNA sequence: TGTGCCAGCTCACCACCTCCGAGCTCCTATAATTCACCCCTCCACTTT.

V and J are TRBV19 and TRBJ1-2; 8 bases are a match to TRBD1. Per germline, CDR1 LNHDA and CDR2 SQIVND (reference sequence). The V segment lost 7 bases and the J segment 2 bases; nucleotides outside the gene matches: 12. The CDR3 spans 16 residues. DNA of the CDR3: TGTGCCAGTACCCCCAGGGCCGGGACAGGCAACTATGGCTACACCTTC. Its protein product is CASTPRAGTGNYGYTF.

The gene calls are TRBV15 and TRBJ1-5; D is ambiguous. Germline assignment: CDR1 LNHNV and CDR2 YYDKDF (reference sequence). V lost 0 bases, J lost 6 bases, and 3 bases lay in between. The CDR3 has 12 residues. The CDR3 reads CATSRDRQPQHF. DNA for the CDR3: TGTGCCACCAGCAGAGATCGTCAGCCCCAGCATTTT.

This rearrangement joins TRBV7-3 to TRBJ2-3, with 8 bases identical to TRBD2. This CDR3 has 15 amino acids. The trim removed 3 bases at V and 2 bases at J, leaving 4 bases unmatched. Per the germline V gene, CDR1 is SGHTA and CDR2 is FQGTGA. CDR3 in amino acids: CASSFTGGVTDTQYF. The CDR3, as DNA: TGTGCCAGCAGCTTTACCGGGGGGGTCACAGATACGCAGTATTTT.

The V call is TRBV19, the J call TRBJ1-1; TRBD1 matches 10 bases. CDR1 LNHDA and CDR2 SQIVND come from the germline V gene (reference sequence). The CDR3 consists of 16 residues. Trimming at V came to 5 bases and at J to 4 bases, leaving 10 bases not matched to a gene. CDR3 DNA sequence: TGTGCCAGTAGTGTTCAGCCGGGACAGGGGTTCACTGAAGCTTTCTTT. Its translation is CASSVQPGQGFTEAFF.

The chain uses TRBV9 and TRBJ1-2; TRBD1 aligns across 8 bases. Germline values: CDR1 SGDLS, CDR2 YYNGEE. The CDR3 runs 16 residues. V was pared by 0 bases and J by 4 bases, with 8 bases of the junction left unmatched. CDR3: CASSVEAQGAGYGYTF. The CDR3 region has the DNA TGTGCCAGCAGCGTAGAAGCCCAGGGGGCGGGCTATGGCTACACCTTC. The variable domain in full, with the rest retrieved from reference TRBV9 and TRBJ1-2, is DSGVTQTPKHLITATGQRVTLRCSPRSGDLSVYWYQQSLDQGLQFLIQYYNGEERAKGNILERFSAQQFPDLHSELNLSSLELGDSALYFCASSVEAQGAGYGYTFGSGTRLTVV.

This clone was seen just once. The rearrangement links TRBV5-1 to TRBJ2-3; 8 positions match TRBD1. This CDR3 has 14 residues. CDR1 is SGHRS, CDR2 YFSETQ, per germline. V was clipped by 2 bases and J by 4 bases; unmatched bases: 3. For the CDR3, the DNA is TGCGCCAGCAGCTTTGGACAGGGCCCAGATACGCAGTATTTT. It is translated as CASSFGQGPDTQYF.

V is TRBV7-3 and J is TRBJ2-2; 11 bases are shared with TRBD2. Germline V gives CDR1 SGHTA, CDR2 FQGTGA. After removal of 5 bases from V and 2 bases from J, the junction contained 1 base not matched to a gene. CDR3 length: 15 residues. The CDR3 bases are TGTGCCAGCAGCCTAGCGGGAGGTAACACCGGGGAGCTGTTTTTT. Its protein is CASSLAGGNTGELFF.

The chain recombines TRBV6-5 with TRBJ1-1; 7 bases fit TRBD1. Germline CDR1 MNHEY, CDR2 SVGAGI. Germline trimming cut 5 bases from V and 1 base from J; bases unmatched to any gene: 4. The CDR3 covers 14 residues. The CDR3: CASSKTGANTEAFF. The CDR3 DNA follows: TGTGCCAGCAGTAAAACAGGGGCGAACACTGAAGCTTTCTTT.

The table lists this clone with a count of one. The CDR3 protein is CASSRTEGQFF. The CDR3 region has the DNA TGTGCCAGCAGCCGGACAGAAGGACAGTTCTTC. The chain has TRBV7-3 and TRBJ2-1; a possible D gene is TRBD1 (6 bases). The CDR3 totals 11 residues. The germline V gene has CDR1 SGHTA and CDR2 FQGTGA. V lost 5 bases and J 13 bases, leaving 12 bases between the germline ends. The entire variable domain, with the rest obtained from reference TRBV7-3 and TRBJ2-1, is as follows: GAGVSQTPSNKVTEKGKYVELRCDPISGHTALYWYRQSLGQGPEFLIYFQGTGAADDSGLPNDRFFAVRPEGSVSTLKIQRTERGDSAVYLCASSRTEGQFFGPGTRLTVL.

The J gene is TRBJ1-6, the V gene TRBV4-1; D is ambiguous. Germline CDR1 is MGHRA and CDR2 is YSYEKL. The CDR3 length is 14 residues. V lost 4 bases and J 7 bases, leaving 11 bases between the germline ends. CDR3: CASSLVSSNSPLHF. DNA for the CDR3: TGCGCCAGCAGCCTGGTCAGTTCAAATTCACCCCTCCACTTT.

This sequence joins TRBV18 and TRBJ2-5; D is ambiguous. V lost 3 bases to trimming and J lost 0 bases, with 8 bases between them. There are 14 residues in the CDR3. Germline CDR1 is KGHSH and CDR2 is LQKENI. CDR3 DNA sequence: TGTGCCAGCTCACCGAGCCTGTACCAAGAGACCCAGTACTTC. Its protein is CASSPSLYQETQYF.

The sample holds a few counts of this clone. The CDR3 region is CASSEGQPGQPQHF. Here the CDR3 DNA reads TGTGCCAGCAGTGAAGGACAGCCTGGGCAGCCCCAGCATTTT. V and J are TRBV2 and TRBJ1-5; the D gene is possibly TRBD1 (5 bases). The CDR3 totals 14 residues. CDR1 and CDR2 from the germline V gene are SNHLY and FYNNEI. V was clipped by 1 base and J by 7 bases, with 11 bases between them. The whole variable domain, filled in from reference TRBV2 and TRBJ1-5, reads EPEVTQTPSHQVTQMGQEVILRCVPISNHLYFYWYRQILGQKVEFLVSFYNNEISEKSEIFDDQFSVERPDGSNFTLKIRSTKLEDSAMYFCASSEGQPGQPQHFGDGTRLSIL.

V and J are TRBV19 and TRBJ1-6; D perhaps matches TRBD1 (5 bases). Per the germline V gene, CDR1 is LNHDA and CDR2 is SQIVND (reference sequence). CDR3 length: 14 amino acids. Deletions cut 9 bases from V and 10 bases from J, with 19 bases between. Here the CDR3 DNA reads TGTGCCAGCAACACCGGGGGGACGACGTCACCCCTCCACTTT. This encodes CASNTGGTTSPLHF.